This T cell receptor (beta chain) derives from a study of T cell changes during pregnancy in multiple sclerosis. Produced via immunoSEQ multiplex PCR; TCRdb's table is partial and in-frame only. The sample holds 60,000 to 65,000 clones, roughly 92% seen once. The germline gives CDR1 MDHEN, CDR2 SYDVKM. There are 15 residues in the CDR3. Trimming shortened V by 5 bases and J by 2 bases, and 15 bases separated the two germline ends. The TCR originated in a female donor with multiple sclerosis, enrolled in a pregnancy study. The rearrangement links TRBV28 to TRBJ1-1; D perhaps matches TRBD1 (6 bases). Sequenced here: peripheral blood, sampled in the second trimester of pregnancy. The CDR3 DNA reads TGTGCCAGCAGTCTCACATCGGGACATAACACTGAAGCTTTCTTT. Translating gives CASSLTSGHNTEAFF.